The present T cell receptor (beta chain) was sequenced within a study of blood T cell repertoires in COVID-19. Study information: Samples taken during acute and convalescent COVID-19 were collected in the United States, Italy and Spain.

The CDR3 extends over 13 amino acids. The trim removed 7 bases at V and 1 base at J, leaving 5 bases unmatched. Germline loops: CDR1 SGHTS, CDR2 YDEGEE. Produced via immunoSEQ multiplex PCR; TCRdb's table is partial and in-frame only. The profile covers 350,000 to 450,000 clones, with 70% to 90% appearing a single time and about 1.9% taken by the ten largest. The study drew participants aged about 18 to 95 years from some 24 US areas. Researchers sorted participants into cohorts using their self-reported clinical history. This clone was recorded only once. The sample taken for sequencing was PBMCs or T cells enriched from blood (not recorded which). The TCR sequence derives from a man aged 40-49 years in a cohort exposed to, infected with or recovered from COVID-19 (not recorded which). The chain combines TRBV5-8 with TRBJ2-7; TRBD2 matches at 7 bases. The CDR3 loop is CASGAGPSYEQYF. The CDR3 nucleotides are TGTGCCAGCGGAGCGGGGCCTTCCTACGAGCAGTACTTC.